This TCR beta chain was observed in a study of pediatric ulcerative colitis. The rectum was sampled with one to two pinch biopsies at colonoscopy. The method was immunoSEQ multiplex PCR; TCRdb's version includes in-frame clones alone and lacks a portion of them. The sample consists of fewer than 30,000 clones, 55% to 75% of them appearing once. The CDR3 has 16 amino acids. CDR1 and CDR2 from the germline V gene are SGHTA and FQGNSA. The germline V and J ends were trimmed by 5 bases and 0 bases, with 13 bases remaining between them. Sequenced: gut tissue. The chain carries TRBV7-2 and TRBJ1-4, with a tentative D call TRBD1 (6 bases). This receptor was identified in a boy between 5 and 17 years old with severe ulcerative colitis. The CDR3 spells CASSEQGMATNEKLFF. CDR3 coding DNA: TGTGCCAGCAGCGAACAGGGAATGGCAACTAATGAAAAACTGTTTTTT.